This is a list of T cell receptor beta chains from one sample in a study of STAT5B mutations in CD4+ large granular lymphocyte leukemia. Only in-frame clones appear in the TCRdb table, and some are missing; sequencing was by immunoSEQ multiplex PCR. The sample lists about 35,000 clones; more than 75% were seen once. Sequencing used CD4+ T cells from blood buffy coats. Source of these receptors: a human donor in good health. Each CDR3 is given with its conserved first and last residue. The D gene is left open where the match is weak. Size is omitted from some rows. Given values are once, few, many or a class for expanded clones.

TGTGCCAGTAGATCACTGAGGGAAACTAACTATGGCTACACCTTC	CASRSLRETNYGYTF	TRBV19	.	TRBJ1-2	15	.
TGTGCCATCAGGACTAACAACCTTGGGGGCTACAATGAGCAGTTCTTC	CAIRTNNLGGYNEQFF	TRBV10-3	.	TRBJ2-1	16	.
TGTGCCAGCAGCCCCTCAGGGGGGCGAGAGACCCAGTACTTC	CASSPSGGRETQYF	TRBV9	.	TRBJ2-5	14	.
TGTGCCAGTAGTATAGGCCGGGACAGGGATGAAGCTTTCTTT	CASSIGRDRDEAFF	TRBV19	TRBD1	TRBJ1-1	14	.
TGCGCCAGCAGCTTGGAGTCCCCTAAAAACTATGGCTACACCTTC	CASSLESPKNYGYTF	TRBV5-1	.	TRBJ1-2	15	.
TGTGCCACCCTGAGGGGAGGCTATGGCTACACCTTC	CATLRGGYGYTF	TRBV6-1	.	TRBJ1-2	12	.
TGTGCCAGCTCACCAAGGGTATCGGTGAACACTGAAGCTTTCTTT	CASSPRVSVNTEAFF	TRBV18	.	TRBJ1-1	15	.
TGTGCCAGCTCACCAGGGCTAGAATATGAGCAGTTCTTC	CASSPGLEYEQFF	TRBV18	.	TRBJ2-1	13	.
TGTGCCAGCAGCTTGCTTGGGGGGAGCGCCGGGTACTTC	CASSLLGGSAGYF	TRBV5-6	.	TRBJ2-7	13	.
TGTGCCAGCAGCTTGAGTGAGGGCTACGAGCAGTACTTC	CASSLSEGYEQYF	TRBV5-5	.	TRBJ2-7	13	.
TGTGCCAGCAGCCCGACTAGCGGGGCGAACACCGGGGAGCTGTTTTTT	CASSPTSGANTGELFF	TRBV7-2	TRBD2	TRBJ2-2	16	.
TGTGCCTGGAGTGACGGCATCAACTACGAGCAGTACTTC	CAWSDGINYEQYF	TRBV30	.	TRBJ2-7	13	.
TGTGCCAGCAGTTACCCCTCAGTCAGAGAGCAGTACTTC	CASSYPSVREQYF	TRBV6-7	.	TRBJ2-7	13	.
TGTGCCATCAGTCCCGCTGGGCGGAGGGGGCGCGAGCAGTACTTC	CAISPAGRRGREQYF	TRBV10-3	.	TRBJ2-7	15	.
TGTGCCAGTAGTATGTGGCAGATTAACTATGGCTACACCTTC	CASSMWQINYGYTF	TRBV19	.	TRBJ1-2	14	.
TGTGCCAGCAGCGTAGTCCGGCCCCCCATGAACACTGAAGCTTTCTTT	CASSVVRPPMNTEAFF	TRBV9	.	TRBJ1-1	16	few
TGTGCCTGGAGTGTGAGCGGGCAGGAAAAACTGTTTTTT	CAWSVSGQEKLFF	TRBV30	.	TRBJ1-4	13	.
TGTGCCAGCAGCGGGGGGGGACCTACGTATGGCTACACCTTC	CASSGGGPTYGYTF	TRBV5-4	.	TRBJ1-2	14	once
TGTGCCTGGAGTAAGAGACGCTCCGGGCTGGGGTATGGCTACACCTTC	CAWSKRRSGLGYGYTF	TRBV30	.	TRBJ1-2	16	.
TGTGCCAGCAGCGGGGGAGGGTCCCGGGAGACCCAGTACTTC	CASSGGGSRETQYF	TRBV9	TRBD2	TRBJ2-5	14	.
TGTGCCAGCAGCGGACAGGGGACCACCGGGGAGCTGTTTTTT	CASSGQGTTGELFF	TRBV2	TRBD1	TRBJ2-2	14	.
TGTGCCAGCAGCGGAAGAGGAGGGCGTGATTCACCCCTCCACTTT	CASSGRGGRDSPLHF	TRBV7-9	.	TRBJ1-6	15	.
TGTGCCAGCAGCCCAAGGTACCCGGGCACTGAAGCTTTCTTT	CASSPRYPGTEAFF	TRBV11-3	.	TRBJ1-1	14	once
TGTGCCTGGAGCCCTGTTGAAGGGGGCCCCCAGCATTTT	CAWSPVEGGPQHF	TRBV30	TRBD1	TRBJ1-5	13	few
TGTGCCAGCGGTCGACTTAATCAGCCCCAGCATTTT	CASGRLNQPQHF	TRBV27	.	TRBJ1-5	12	.
TGCGCCAGCAGCCAAGATGGCCCCCCGGACAGGAGCTCCTACAATGAGCAGTTCTTC	CASSQDGPPDRSSYNEQFF	TRBV4-1	TRBD1	TRBJ2-1	19	.